This passage covers 14 T cell receptor beta chains from one sample sequenced in a study of immune cell composition in non-small cell lung cancer (dated by TCRdb to about 2017). The method was the immunoSEQ multiplex PCR assay. In its TCRdb copy, this immuneACCESS table keeps in-frame sequences only and misses some clones. Where compared with another copy, unresolved V genes explain less than half of these, and the others have no known cause. This sample lists under 4,000 clones; roughly 83% were detected once. In total, the top ten clones hold around 8% of the sample. The sequencing sample was made of lung tumor tissue. Source of these receptors: a human donor with non-small cell lung cancer.

This clone has a handful of counts. This rearrangement joins TRBV2 to TRBJ1-1; D may be TRBD1 (5 bases). The CDR3 is 13 residues long. Looked up from germline, CDR1 is SNHLY and CDR2 is FYNNEI. The V and J ends lost 4 bases and 1 base respectively, with 7 bases between them. CDR3 coding DNA: TGTGCCAGCAGTGGGCAGGGGAACACTGAAGCTTTCTTT. Residues: CASSGQGNTEAFF.

The genes are TRBV19 and TRBJ1-3, with D maybe TRBD1 (6 bases). The V gene's germline CDR1 is LNHDA and CDR2 SQIVND (reference sequence). The CDR3 runs 14 residues. The ends were cut back, 5 bases at V and 0 bases at J, with 8 bases in the middle. The CDR3 loop reads CASSVQGSGNTIYF. CDR3 nucleotides: TGTGCCAGTAGTGTACAGGGCTCTGGAAACACCATATATTTT.

The V gene is TRBV7-2, the J gene TRBJ2-3, with a weak D call TRBD2 (6 bases). V shed 2 bases and J shed 1 base, with 13 bases lying between them. The CDR3 has 16 residues. CDR1 is SGHTA, CDR2 FQGNSA, per germline. The CDR3 here is CASSLFERVGTDTQYF. The CDR3 nucleotides read TGTGCCAGCAGCTTATTTGAGCGGGTCGGCACAGATACGCAGTATTTT.

The rearrangement uses TRBV5-1 and TRBJ2-1; a weak D match, TRBD2 (7 bases). Germline V CDR1 and CDR2: SGHRS, YFSETQ. The CDR3 extends over 16 amino acids. Between the trimmed V and J ends, which lost 3 bases and 4 bases, there was a span of 17 bases. DNA of the CDR3: TGCGCCAGCAGCTGGGGGGCAGCGGGACCATACAATGAGCAGTTCTTC. Amino acids: CASSWGAAGPYNEQFF.

The chain carries TRBV4-2 and TRBJ2-1; D not certain. The CDR3 has 14 residues. In germline, CDR1 is LGHNA, CDR2 YNFKEQ. Trimming removed 4 bases from V and 3 bases from J, with 10 bases in between. The CDR3 DNA reads as TGTGCCAGCAGCCCCCAAAGAGGCTACAATGAGCAGTTCTTC. Protein: CASSPQRGYNEQFF.

This chain joins TRBV4-3 and TRBJ1-6; 7 bases are a match to TRBD1. Looked up from germline, CDR1 is LGHNA and CDR2 is YSLEER. Trimming cost V 3 bases and J 8 bases; bases outside gene matches: 7. CDR3 length: 15 residues. Written as DNA, the CDR3 is TGCGCCAGCAGCCAGGGACCGGGACAGTATTCACCCCTCCACTTT. Its protein is CASSQGPGQYSPLHF.

In this sample, this clone turned up once. The V gene is TRBV11-2, the J gene TRBJ2-7, with TRBD2 matching over 9 bases. The CDR3 has 16 amino acids. Per the germline V gene, CDR1 is SGHAT and CDR2 is FQNNGV. V lost 2 bases, J lost 6 bases, and 11 bases stayed unmatched. The CDR3 region has the DNA TGTGCCAGCAGCTTATCCCTAGCGGGGAGGTACGGCGAGCAGTACTTC. Encoded protein: CASSLSLAGRYGEQYF. Using reference TRBV11-2 and TRBJ2-7 for the parts outside the CDR3, the full variable domain is EAGVAQSPRYKIIEKRQSVAFWCNPISGHATLYWYQQILGQGPKLLIQFQNNGVVDDSQLPKDRFSAERLKGVDSTLKIQPAKLEDSAVYLCASSLSLAGRYGEQYFGPGTRLTVT.

A remark on this clone: At one of its ends the junction is not consistent with the germline gene, which may arise from a read error. The gene calls are TRBV7-7 and TRBJ2-7; 9 bases align to TRBD1. Germline V gene lookup returns CDR1 SSHAT and CDR2 FNYEAQ (reference sequence). The CDR3 is 14 amino acids. CDR3 protein: CASSSGGQGGEQYF. CDR3 coding DNA: TGTGCTAGCAGCTCAGGGGGACAGGGAGGCGAGCAGTACTTC.

This chain links TRBV27 with TRBJ2-1; D is uncertain. The germline gives CDR1 MNHEY, CDR2 SMNVEV (reference sequence). Between the trimmed V and J ends, which lost 0 bases and 2 bases, there was a span of 17 bases. The CDR3 covers 18 residues. CDR3 DNA: TGTGCCAGCAGTTTATCGATAGTACCGGAGTGGCCCTACAATGAGCAGTTCTTC. Residues: CASSLSIVPEWPYNEQFF.

The V gene is TRBV20-1, the J gene TRBJ2-7; the D gene is possibly TRBD2 (5 bases). CDR1 DFQATT and CDR2 SNEGSKA come from the germline V gene (reference sequence). This CDR3 has 11 residues. V dropped 6 bases and J dropped 3 bases, with 9 bases sitting between them. The CDR3 DNA is TGCAGTGCCCGGGGTGGCTACGAGCAGTACGTC. Translated, it gives CSARGGYEQYV.

The J gene is TRBJ2-1, the V gene TRBV6-4, with 10 bases matching TRBD1. The CDR3 length is 16 residues. After removal of 5 bases from V and 0 bases from J, the junction contained 4 bases not matched to a gene. Per germline, CDR1 MRHNA and CDR2 SNTAGT. In DNA, the CDR3 is TGTGCCAGCAGTCTGGACAGGGGGAGCTCCTACAATGAGCAGTTCTTC. Residues: CASSLDRGSSYNEQFF.

The V gene is TRBV5-4, the J gene TRBJ1-1; tentative D call: TRBD1 (6 bases). CDR3 length: 15 residues. Trimming removed 3 bases at V and 0 bases at J, with 12 bases between. Germline-derived CDR1 and CDR2 are SGHNT and YYREEE (reference sequence). CDR3 sequence: CASSSQQGVNTEAFF. The CDR3 DNA is TGTGCCAGCAGCTCACAACAGGGTGTGAACACTGAAGCTTTCTTT.

The genes are TRBV5-1 and TRBJ1-1, with D tentatively TRBD1 (6 bases). The CDR3 covers 16 residues. Germline V CDR1 and CDR2: SGHRS, YFSETQ. Deletions cut 4 bases from V and 0 bases from J, with 16 bases between. In DNA form, the CDR3 reads TGCGCCAGCAGCGCACAGGGATTGGGGGTGAACACTGAAGCTTTCTTT. As protein: CASSAQGLGVNTEAFF. Together with reference TRBV5-1 and TRBJ1-1, the CDR3 gives the full variable domain: KAGVTQTPRYLIKTRGQQVTLSCSPISGHRSVSWYQQTPGQGLQFLFEYFSETQRNKGNFPGRFSGRQFSNSRSEMNVSTLELGDSALYLCASSAQGLGVNTEAFFGQGTRLTVV.

The V gene is TRBV9, the J gene TRBJ2-1; 7 bases are a match to TRBD1. The CDR3 has 15 residues. The junction had 13 bases not matched to a gene; V was cut back by 4 bases and J by 9 bases. In germline, CDR1 is SGDLS, CDR2 YYNGEE. This CDR3 reads CASSNRDSPVSEQFF. CDR3 DNA: TGTGCCAGCAGCAACCGGGACAGCCCTGTGAGTGAGCAGTTCTTC.